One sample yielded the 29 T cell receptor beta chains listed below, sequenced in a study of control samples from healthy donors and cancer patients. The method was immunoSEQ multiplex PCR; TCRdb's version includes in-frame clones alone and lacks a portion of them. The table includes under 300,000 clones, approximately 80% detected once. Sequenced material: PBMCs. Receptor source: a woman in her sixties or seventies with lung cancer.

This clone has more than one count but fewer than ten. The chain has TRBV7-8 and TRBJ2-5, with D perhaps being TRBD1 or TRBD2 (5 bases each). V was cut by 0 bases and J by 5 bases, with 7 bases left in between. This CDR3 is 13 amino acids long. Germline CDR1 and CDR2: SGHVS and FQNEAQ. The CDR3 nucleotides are TGTGCCAGCAGCTTAGCGGGGGATGAGACCCAGTACTTC. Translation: CASSLAGDETQYF.

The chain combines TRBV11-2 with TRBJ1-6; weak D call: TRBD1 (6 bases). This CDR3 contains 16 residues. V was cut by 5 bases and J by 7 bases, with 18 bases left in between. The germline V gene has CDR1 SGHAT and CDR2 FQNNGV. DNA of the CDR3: TGTGCCAGCAGCCCTCAAACAGGGTTTTGGAATTCACCCCTCCACTTT. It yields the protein CASSPQTGFWNSPLHF.

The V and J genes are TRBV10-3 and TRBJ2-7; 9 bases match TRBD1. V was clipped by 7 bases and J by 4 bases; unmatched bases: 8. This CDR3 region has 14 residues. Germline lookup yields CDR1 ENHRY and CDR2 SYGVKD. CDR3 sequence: CAINRGQGGYEQYF. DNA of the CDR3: TGTGCCATCAACAGGGGACAGGGTGGTTACGAGCAGTACTTC.

CDR3 region: CASSHRGGGNQPQHF. Here the CDR3 DNA reads TGTGCCAGCAGCCACCGCGGGGGGGGCAATCAGCCCCAGCATTTT. J is TRBJ1-5 and V is TRBV3-1 (or the pseudogene TRBV3-2); D might be TRBD1 (5 bases). V lost 3 bases to trimming and J lost 2 bases, with 11 bases between them. The CDR3 is made up of 15 amino acids. CDR1 and CDR2 (germline): LGHDT, YNNKEL (reference sequence).

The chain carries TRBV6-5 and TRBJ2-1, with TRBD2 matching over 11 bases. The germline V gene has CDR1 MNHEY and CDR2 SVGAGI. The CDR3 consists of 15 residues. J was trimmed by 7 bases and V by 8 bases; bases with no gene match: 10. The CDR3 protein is CASSSGRSHINEQFF. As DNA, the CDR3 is TGTGCCAGCTCTAGCGGGAGGTCGCACATTAATGAGCAGTTCTTC.

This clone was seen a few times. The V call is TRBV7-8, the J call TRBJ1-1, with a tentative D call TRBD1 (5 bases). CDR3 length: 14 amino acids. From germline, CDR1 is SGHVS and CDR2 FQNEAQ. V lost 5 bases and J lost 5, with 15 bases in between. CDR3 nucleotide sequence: TGTGCCAGCAGCAAAGGCAGGGTTGGTACTGAAGCTTTCTTT. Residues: CASSKGRVGTEAFF.

The CDR3 region has the DNA TGTGCCAGCAGCATGGGACTAGCGACGAACACCGGGGAGCTGTTTTTT. It yields the protein CASSMGLATNTGELFF. The V gene is TRBV14, the J gene TRBJ2-2; 10 bases fit TRBD2. There are 16 residues in the CDR3. V lost 5 bases and J lost 0; bases outside the gene matches: 3. CDR1 SGHDN and CDR2 FVKESK come from the germline V gene.

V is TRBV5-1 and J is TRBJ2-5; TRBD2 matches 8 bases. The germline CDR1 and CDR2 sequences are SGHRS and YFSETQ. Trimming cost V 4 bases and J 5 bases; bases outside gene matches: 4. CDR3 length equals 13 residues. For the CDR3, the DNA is TGCGCCAGCAGCCCTAAGCGGGAGGAGACCCAGTACTTC. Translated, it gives CASSPKREETQYF.

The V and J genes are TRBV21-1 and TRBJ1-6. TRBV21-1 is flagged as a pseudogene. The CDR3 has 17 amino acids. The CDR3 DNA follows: TGTGCCAGCAGCATCGGCTGGGTGAGCTCCTATAATTCACCCCTCCACTTT. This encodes CASSIGWVSSYNSPLHF.

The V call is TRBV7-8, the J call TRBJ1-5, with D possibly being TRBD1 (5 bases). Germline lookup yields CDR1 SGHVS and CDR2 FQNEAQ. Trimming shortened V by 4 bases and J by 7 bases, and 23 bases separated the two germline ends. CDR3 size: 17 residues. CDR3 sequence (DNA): TGTGCCAGCAGCTCCAATAGGGCCTGGGGGGTGGGGCAGCCCCAGCATTTT. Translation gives CASSSNRAWGVGQPQHF.

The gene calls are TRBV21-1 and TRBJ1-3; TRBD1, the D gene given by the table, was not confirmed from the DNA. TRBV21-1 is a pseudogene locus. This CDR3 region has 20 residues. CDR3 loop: CASSKVGSLTYRVSGNTIYF. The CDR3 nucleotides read TGTGCCAGCAGCAAAGTAGGCTCCCTAACCTACAGGGTCTCTGGAAACACCATATATTTT.

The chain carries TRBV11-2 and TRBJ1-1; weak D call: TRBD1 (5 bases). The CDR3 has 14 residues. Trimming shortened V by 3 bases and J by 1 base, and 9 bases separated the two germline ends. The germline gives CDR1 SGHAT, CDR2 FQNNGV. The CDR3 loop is CASSLAGQNTEAFF. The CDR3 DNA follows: TGTGCCAGCAGCTTGGCAGGGCAGAACACTGAAGCTTTCTTT. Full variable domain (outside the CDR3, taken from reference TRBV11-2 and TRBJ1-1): EAGVAQSPRYKIIEKRQSVAFWCNPISGHATLYWYQQILGQGPKLLIQFQNNGVVDDSQLPKDRFSAERLKGVDSTLKIQPAKLEDSAVYLCASSLAGQNTEAFFGQGTRLTVV.

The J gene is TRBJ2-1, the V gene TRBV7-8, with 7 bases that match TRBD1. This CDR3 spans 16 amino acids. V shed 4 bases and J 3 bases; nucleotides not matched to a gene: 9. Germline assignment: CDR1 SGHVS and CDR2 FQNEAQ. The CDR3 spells CASSSMEAGGYNEQFF. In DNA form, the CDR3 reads TGTGCCAGCAGCTCCATGGAGGCAGGGGGCTACAATGAGCAGTTCTTC.

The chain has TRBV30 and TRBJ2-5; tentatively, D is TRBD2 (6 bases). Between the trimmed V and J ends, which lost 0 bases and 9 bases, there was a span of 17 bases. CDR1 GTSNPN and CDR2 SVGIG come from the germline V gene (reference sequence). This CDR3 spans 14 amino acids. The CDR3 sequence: CAWSVSGLVRAQYF. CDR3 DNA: TGTGCCTGGAGTGTATCGGGACTGGTAAGGGCCCAGTACTTC.

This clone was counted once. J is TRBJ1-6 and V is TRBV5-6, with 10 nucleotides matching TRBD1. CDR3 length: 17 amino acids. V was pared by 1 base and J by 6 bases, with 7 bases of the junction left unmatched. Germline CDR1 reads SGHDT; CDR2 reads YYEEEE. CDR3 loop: CASSLFGGTGANSPLHF. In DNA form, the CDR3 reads TGTGCCAGCAGCTTGTTCGGCGGGACAGGGGCTAATTCACCCCTCCACTTT.

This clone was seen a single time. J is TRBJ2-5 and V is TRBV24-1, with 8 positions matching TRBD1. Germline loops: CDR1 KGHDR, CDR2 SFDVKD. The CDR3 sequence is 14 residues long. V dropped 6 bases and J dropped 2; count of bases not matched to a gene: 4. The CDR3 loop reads CATSRTGSQETQYF. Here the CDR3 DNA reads TGTGCCACCAGTCGGACAGGGTCACAAGAGACCCAGTACTTC.

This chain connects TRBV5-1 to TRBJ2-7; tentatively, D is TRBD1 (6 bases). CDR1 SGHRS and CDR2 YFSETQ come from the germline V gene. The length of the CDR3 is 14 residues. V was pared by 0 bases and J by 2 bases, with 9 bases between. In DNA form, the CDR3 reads TGCGCCAGCAGCTTGGCGCAGGGGCCCTACGAGCAGTACTTC. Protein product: CASSLAQGPYEQYF.

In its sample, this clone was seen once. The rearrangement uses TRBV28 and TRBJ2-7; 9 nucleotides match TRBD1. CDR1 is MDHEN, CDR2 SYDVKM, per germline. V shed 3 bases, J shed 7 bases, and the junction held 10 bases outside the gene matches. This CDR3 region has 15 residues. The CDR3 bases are TGTGCCAGCAGTTTGGCCGGGACAGGGCAGAGGGAGCAGTACTTC. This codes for CASSLAGTGQREQYF. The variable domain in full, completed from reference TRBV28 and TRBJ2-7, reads DVKVTQSSRYLVKRTGEKVFLECVQDMDHENMFWYRQDPGLGLRLIYFSYDVKMKEKGDIPEGYSVSREKKERFSLILESASTNQTSMYLCASSLAGTGQREQYFGPGTRLTVT.

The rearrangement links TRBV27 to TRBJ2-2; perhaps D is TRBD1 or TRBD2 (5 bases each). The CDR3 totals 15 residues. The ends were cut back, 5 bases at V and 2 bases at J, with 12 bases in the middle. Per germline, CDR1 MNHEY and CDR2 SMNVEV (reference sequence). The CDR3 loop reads CASSLGTLNTGELFF. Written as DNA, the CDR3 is TGTGCCAGCAGTCTAGGGACGTTAAACACCGGGGAGCTGTTTTTT.

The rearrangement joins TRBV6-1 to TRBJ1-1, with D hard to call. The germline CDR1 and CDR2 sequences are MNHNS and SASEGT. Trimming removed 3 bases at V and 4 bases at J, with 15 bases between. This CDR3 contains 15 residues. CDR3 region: CASSDDTPGPTEAFF. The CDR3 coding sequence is TGTGCCAGCAGTGACGATACCCCAGGTCCCACTGAAGCTTTCTTT.

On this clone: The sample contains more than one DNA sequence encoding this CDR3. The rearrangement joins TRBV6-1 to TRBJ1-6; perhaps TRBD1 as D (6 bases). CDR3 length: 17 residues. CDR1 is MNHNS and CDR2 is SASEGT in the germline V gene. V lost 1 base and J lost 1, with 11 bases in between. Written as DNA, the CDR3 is TGTGCCAGCAGTGAAGTAGGGGGGTCATCCTATAATTCACCCCTCCACTTT. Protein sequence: CASSEVGGSSYNSPLHF.

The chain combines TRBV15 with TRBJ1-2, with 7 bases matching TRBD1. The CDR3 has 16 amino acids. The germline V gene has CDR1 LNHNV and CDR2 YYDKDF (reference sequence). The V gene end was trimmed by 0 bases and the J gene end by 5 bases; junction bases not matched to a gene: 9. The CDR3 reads CATSRDLEGARYGYTF. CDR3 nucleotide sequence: TGTGCCACCAGCAGAGATCTAGAGGGGGCTCGGTATGGCTACACCTTC.

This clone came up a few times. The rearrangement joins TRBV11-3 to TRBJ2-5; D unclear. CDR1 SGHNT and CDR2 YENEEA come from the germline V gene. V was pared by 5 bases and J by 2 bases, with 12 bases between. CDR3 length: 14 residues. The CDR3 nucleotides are TGTGCCAGCAGCCGGAATTCAGAGCAAGAGACCCAGTACTTC. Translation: CASSRNSEQETQYF.

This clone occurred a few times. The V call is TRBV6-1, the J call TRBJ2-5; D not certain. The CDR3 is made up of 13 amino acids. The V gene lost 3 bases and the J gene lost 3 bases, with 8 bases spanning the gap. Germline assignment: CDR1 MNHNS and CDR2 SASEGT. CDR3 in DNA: TGTGCCAGCAGTGAGTTGCCAGAAGAGACCCAGTACTTC. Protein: CASSELPEETQYF.

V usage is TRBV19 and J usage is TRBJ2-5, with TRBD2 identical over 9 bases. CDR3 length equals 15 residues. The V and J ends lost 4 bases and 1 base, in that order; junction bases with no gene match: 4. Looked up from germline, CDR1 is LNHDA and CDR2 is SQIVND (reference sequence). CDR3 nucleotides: TGTGCCAGTAGTAGAGTAGCGGGAGTCCAAGAGACCCAGTACTTC. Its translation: CASSRVAGVQETQYF.

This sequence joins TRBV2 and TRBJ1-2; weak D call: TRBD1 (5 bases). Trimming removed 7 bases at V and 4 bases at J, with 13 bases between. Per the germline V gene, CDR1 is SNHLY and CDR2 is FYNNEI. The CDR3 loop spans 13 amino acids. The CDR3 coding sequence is TGTGCCAGCACGGGGACGGGGGTCTATGGCTACACCTTC. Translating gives CASTGTGVYGYTF.

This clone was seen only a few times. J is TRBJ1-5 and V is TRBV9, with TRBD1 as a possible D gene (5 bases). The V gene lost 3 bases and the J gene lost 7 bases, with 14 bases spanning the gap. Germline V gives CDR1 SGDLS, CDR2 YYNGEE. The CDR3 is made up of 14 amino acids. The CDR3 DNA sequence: TGTGCCAGCAGCGCGGGGGGAGGCGGGCAGCCCCAGCATTTT. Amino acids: CASSAGGGGQPQHF.

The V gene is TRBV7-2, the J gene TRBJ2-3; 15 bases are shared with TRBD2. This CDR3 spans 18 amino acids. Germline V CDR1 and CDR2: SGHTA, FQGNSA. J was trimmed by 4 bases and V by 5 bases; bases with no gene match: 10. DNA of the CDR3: TGTGCCAGCAGCCGTCCCGGGACTAGCGGGGGGCCGTCAGATACGCAGTATTTT. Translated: CASSRPGTSGGPSDTQYF.

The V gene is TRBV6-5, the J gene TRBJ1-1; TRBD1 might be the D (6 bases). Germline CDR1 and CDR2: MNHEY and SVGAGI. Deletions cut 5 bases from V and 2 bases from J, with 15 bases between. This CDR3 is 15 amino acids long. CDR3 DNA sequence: TGTGCCAGCAGTAAGGGGGGGGGCCTAAACACTGAAGCTTTCTTT. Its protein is CASSKGGGLNTEAFF.